This TCR beta chain was recovered during a study of cytomegalovirus exposure and HLA in healthy donors. Study as a whole: Early released data had roughly 81 million unique TCRs, all coming from HLA-typed donors.

Germline CDR1 is SGHTA and CDR2 is FQGNSA. The V end was cut by 1 base, the J end by 0 bases, with 6 bases between. The CDR3 consists of 15 residues. The PCR contained 60 Vbeta and 13 Jbeta primers. Here immunoSEQ multiplex PCR was the method, and the copy in TCRdb shows in-frame clones only, minus some. The sample has roughly 100,000 clones, 83% seen once. A remark on this clone: Antigen: not known.

The study, taken as a whole, reports: Later work associated more than 15,000 TCR beta sequences with HLA alleles at 0.05 false discovery rate. An observed cluster of highly shared sequence variants was recorded as a likely sequencing artifact. The authors enumerated roughly 160 TCR beta chains as linked to cytomegalovirus.

V and J are TRBV7-2 and TRBJ1-4; D perhaps matches TRBD1 (5 bases). The receptor was isolated from a man aged 18-30 years in good health and CMV-seronegative. What was sequenced was PBMCs. CDR3 protein: CASSLEGATNEKLFF. For the CDR3, the DNA is TGTGCCAGCAGCTTAGAAGGGGCAACTAATGAAAAACTGTTTTTT. The whole variable domain, filled in from reference TRBV7-2 and TRBJ1-4, reads GAGVSQSPSNKVTEKGKDVELRCDPISGHTALYWYRQSLGQGLEFLIYFQGNSAPDKSGLPSDRFSAERTGGSVSTLTIQRTQQEDSAVYLCASSLEGATNEKLFFGSGTQLSVL.